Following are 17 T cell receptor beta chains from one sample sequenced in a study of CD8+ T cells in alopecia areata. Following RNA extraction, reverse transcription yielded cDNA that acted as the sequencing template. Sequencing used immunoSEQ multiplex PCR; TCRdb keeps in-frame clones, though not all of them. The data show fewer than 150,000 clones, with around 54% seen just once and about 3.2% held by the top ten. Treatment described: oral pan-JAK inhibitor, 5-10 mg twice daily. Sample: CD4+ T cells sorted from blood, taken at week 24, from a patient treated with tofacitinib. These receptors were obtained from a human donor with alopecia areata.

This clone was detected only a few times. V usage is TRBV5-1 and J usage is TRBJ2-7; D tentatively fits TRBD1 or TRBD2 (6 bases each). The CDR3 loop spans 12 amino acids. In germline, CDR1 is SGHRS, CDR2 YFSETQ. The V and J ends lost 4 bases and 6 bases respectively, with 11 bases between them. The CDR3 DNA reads TGCGCCAGCAGCGCGCGGGACACCGAGCAGTACTTC. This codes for CASSARDTEQYF.

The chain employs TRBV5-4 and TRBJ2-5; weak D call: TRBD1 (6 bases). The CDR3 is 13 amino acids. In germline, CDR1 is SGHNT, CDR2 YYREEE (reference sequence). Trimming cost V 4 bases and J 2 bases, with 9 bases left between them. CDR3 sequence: CASSRTDQETQYF. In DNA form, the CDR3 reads TGTGCCAGCAGCCGGACAGATCAAGAGACCCAGTACTTC.

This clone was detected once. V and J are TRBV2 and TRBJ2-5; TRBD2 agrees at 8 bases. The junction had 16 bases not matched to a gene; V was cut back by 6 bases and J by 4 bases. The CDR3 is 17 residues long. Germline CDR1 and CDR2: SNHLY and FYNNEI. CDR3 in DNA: TGTGCCAGCAGCCTACGTCCCCTTCGTAGCGGGATAGAGACCCAGTACTTC. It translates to CASSLRPLRSGIETQYF. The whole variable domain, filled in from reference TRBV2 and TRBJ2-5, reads EPEVTQTPSHQVTQMGQEVILRCVPISNHLYFYWYRQILGQKVEFLVSFYNNEISEKSEIFDDQFSVERPDGSNFTLKIRSTKLEDSAMYFCASSLRPLRSGIETQYFGPGTRLLVL.

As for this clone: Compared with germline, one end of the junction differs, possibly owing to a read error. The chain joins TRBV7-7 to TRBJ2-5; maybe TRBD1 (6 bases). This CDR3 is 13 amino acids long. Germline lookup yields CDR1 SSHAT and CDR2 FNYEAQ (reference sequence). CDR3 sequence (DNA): TGTGCTAGCAGCTGGGGACAAGAAGAGACCCAGTACTTC. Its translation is CASSWGQEETQYF.

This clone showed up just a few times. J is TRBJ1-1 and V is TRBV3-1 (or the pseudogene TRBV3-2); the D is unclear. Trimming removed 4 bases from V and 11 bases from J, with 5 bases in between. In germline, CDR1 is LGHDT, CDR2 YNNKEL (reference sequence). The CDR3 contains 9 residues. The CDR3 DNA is TGTGCCAGCAGCCGATGGGCTTTCTTT. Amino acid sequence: CASSRWAFF.

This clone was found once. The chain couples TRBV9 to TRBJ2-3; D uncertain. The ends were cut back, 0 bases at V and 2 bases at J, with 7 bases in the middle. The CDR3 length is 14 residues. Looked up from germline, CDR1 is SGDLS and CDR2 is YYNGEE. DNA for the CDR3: TGTGCCAGCAGCGTAGAGAGACCCACAGATACGCAGTATTTT. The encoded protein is CASSVERPTDTQYF.

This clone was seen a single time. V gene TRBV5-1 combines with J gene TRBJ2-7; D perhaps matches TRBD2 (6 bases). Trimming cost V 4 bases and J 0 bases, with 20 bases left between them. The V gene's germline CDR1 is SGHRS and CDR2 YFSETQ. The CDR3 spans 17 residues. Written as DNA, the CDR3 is TGCGCCAGCAGCCTCAACAACCCGGGACTCTTCTCCTACGAGCAGTACTTC. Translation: CASSLNNPGLFSYEQYF.

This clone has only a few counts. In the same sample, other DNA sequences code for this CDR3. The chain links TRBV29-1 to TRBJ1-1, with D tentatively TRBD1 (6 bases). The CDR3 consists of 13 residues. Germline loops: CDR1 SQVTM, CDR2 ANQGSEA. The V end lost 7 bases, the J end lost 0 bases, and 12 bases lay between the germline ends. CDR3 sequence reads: CSARDTLNTEAFF. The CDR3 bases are TGCAGCGCCCGGGACACCCTGAACACTGAAGCTTTCTTT.

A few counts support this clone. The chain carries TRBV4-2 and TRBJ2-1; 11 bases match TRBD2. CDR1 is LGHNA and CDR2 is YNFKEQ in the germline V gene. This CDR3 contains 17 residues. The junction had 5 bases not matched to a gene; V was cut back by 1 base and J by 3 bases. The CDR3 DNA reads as TGTGCCAGCAGCCAAGGGCTAGCGGGGGGAAACTACAATGAGCAGTTCTTC. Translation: CASSQGLAGGNYNEQFF.

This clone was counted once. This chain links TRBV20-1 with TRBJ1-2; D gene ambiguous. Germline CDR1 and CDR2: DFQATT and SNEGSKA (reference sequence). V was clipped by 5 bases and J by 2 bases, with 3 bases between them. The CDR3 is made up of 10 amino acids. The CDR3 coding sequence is TGCAGTGCTGAAAACTATGGCTACACCTTC. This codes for CSAENYGYTF.

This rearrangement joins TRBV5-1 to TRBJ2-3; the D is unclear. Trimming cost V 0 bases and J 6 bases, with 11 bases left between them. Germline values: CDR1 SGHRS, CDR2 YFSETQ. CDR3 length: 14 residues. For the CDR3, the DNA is TGCGCCAGCAGCTTGGTAAAGGCGTCGGATACGCAGTATTTT. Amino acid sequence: CASSLVKASDTQYF.

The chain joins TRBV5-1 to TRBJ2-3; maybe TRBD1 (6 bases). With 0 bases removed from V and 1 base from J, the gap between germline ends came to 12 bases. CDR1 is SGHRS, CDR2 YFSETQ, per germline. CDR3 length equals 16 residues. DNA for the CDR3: TGCGCCAGCAGCTTGGGTGTAGGGGGAGGCACAGATACGCAGTATTTT. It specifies CASSLGVGGGTDTQYF. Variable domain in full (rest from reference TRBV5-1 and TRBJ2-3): KAGVTQTPRYLIKTRGQQVTLSCSPISGHRSVSWYQQTPGQGLQFLFEYFSETQRNKGNFPGRFSGRQFSNSRSEMNVSTLELGDSALYLCASSLGVGGGTDTQYFGPGTRLTVL.

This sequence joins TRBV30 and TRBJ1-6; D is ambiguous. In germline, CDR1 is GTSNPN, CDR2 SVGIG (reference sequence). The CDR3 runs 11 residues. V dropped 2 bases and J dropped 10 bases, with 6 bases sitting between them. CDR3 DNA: TGTGCCTGGAGTCGATCCTCACCCCTCCACTTT. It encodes CAWSRSSPLHF. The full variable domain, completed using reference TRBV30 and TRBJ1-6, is SQTIHQWPATLVQPVGSPLSLECTVEGTSNPNLYWYRQAAGRGLQLLFYSVGIGQISSEVPQNLSASRPQDRQFILSSKKLLLSDSGFYLCAWSRSSPLHFGNGTRLTVT.

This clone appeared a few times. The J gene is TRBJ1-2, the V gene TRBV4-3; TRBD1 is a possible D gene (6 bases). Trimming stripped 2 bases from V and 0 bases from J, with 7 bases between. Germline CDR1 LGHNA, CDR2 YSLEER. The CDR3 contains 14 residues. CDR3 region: CASSQSGANYGYTF. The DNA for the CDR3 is TGCGCCAGCAGCCAATCAGGGGCTAACTATGGCTACACCTTC.

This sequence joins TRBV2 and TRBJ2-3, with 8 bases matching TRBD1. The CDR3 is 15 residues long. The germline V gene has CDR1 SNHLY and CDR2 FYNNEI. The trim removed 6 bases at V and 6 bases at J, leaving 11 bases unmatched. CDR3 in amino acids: CASSKTGVTGDTQYF. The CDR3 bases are TGTGCCAGCAGCAAGACAGGGGTAACGGGGGATACGCAGTATTTT.

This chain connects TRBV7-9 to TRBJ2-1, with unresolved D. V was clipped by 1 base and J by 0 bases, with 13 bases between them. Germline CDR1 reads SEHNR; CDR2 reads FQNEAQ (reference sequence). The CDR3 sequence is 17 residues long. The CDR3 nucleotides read TGTGCCAGCAGCTTAGATAACAGCATGAGCTCCTACAATGAGCAGTTCTTC. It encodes CASSLDNSMSSYNEQFF.

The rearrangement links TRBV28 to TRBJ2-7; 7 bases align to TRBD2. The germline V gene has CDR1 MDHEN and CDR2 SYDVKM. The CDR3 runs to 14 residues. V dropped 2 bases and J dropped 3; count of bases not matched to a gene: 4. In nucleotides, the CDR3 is TGTGCCAGCAGTTTAGCGGGGGTGATCTACGAGCAGTACTTC. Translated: CASSLAGVIYEQYF.